Shown below are 12 T cell receptor beta chains from a single sample sequenced in a study of T cell responses to AZD1222 COVID-19 vaccine. Some clones are missing from TCRdb's copy, which holds only in-frame ones; the method was immunoSEQ multiplex PCR. The sample consists of around 200,000 clones, approximately 86% of them appearing once. Sequencing used peripheral blood, obtained on day 0 of AZD1222 vaccination. These receptors all stem from an adult in good health.

This clone was detected only once. Other DNA sequences within the sample encode an identical CDR3. This chain connects TRBV7-2 to TRBJ2-3; D is uncertain. The germline gives CDR1 SGHTA, CDR2 FQGNSA. V was pared by 1 base and J by 6 bases, with 8 bases between. The CDR3 consists of 13 residues. The CDR3: CASSLVGRDTQYF. As DNA, the CDR3 is TGTGCCAGCAGCTTAGTAGGTCGGGATACGCAGTATTTT.

The CDR3 loop reads CASTSGVSNQPQHF. The CDR3, as DNA: TGTGCCAGCACGTCCGGGGTCTCCAATCAGCCCCAGCATTTT. The J gene is TRBJ1-5, the V gene TRBV28; no firm D call. The germline CDR1 and CDR2 sequences are MDHEN and SYDVKM. V was cut by 7 bases and J by 3 bases, with 13 bases left in between. The CDR3 length is 14 residues. Full variable domain (missing parts from reference TRBV28 and TRBJ1-5): DVKVTQSSRYLVKRTGEKVFLECVQDMDHENMFWYRQDPGLGLRLIYFSYDVKMKEKGDIPEGYSVSREKKERFSLILESASTNQTSMYLCASTSGVSNQPQHFGDGTRLSIL.

The chain has TRBV18 and TRBJ2-2; D not certain. The ends were cut back, 2 bases at V and 0 bases at J, with 13 bases in the middle. The CDR3 totals 17 residues. Looked up from germline, CDR1 is KGHSH and CDR2 is LQKENI. CDR3 sequence (DNA): TGTGCCAGCTCACCAGCGTCGTCGCCCGCGAACACCGGGGAGCTGTTTTTT. Translated: CASSPASSPANTGELFF. The whole variable domain, filled in from reference TRBV18 and TRBJ2-2, reads NAGVMQNPRHLVRRRGQEARLRCSPMKGHSHVYWYRQLPEEGLKFMVYLQKENIIDESGMPKERFSAEFPKEGPSILRIQQVVRGDSAAYFCASSPASSPANTGELFFGEGSRLTVL.

The V gene is TRBV5-1, the J gene TRBJ2-4, with D perhaps TRBD1 or TRBD2 (5 bases each). The V gene's germline CDR1 is SGHRS and CDR2 YFSETQ. This CDR3 contains 17 residues. The germline V and J ends were trimmed by 4 bases and 0 bases, with 17 bases remaining between them. CDR3 coding DNA: TGCGCCAGCAGCCGGGGACGGGTCGGACTAGCCAAAAACATTCAGTACTTC. Translated: CASSRGRVGLAKNIQYF.

This chain connects TRBV4-3 to TRBJ2-1; D is ambiguous. The germline CDR1 and CDR2 sequences are LGHNA and YSLEER. Trimming left V 1 base short and J 5 bases short, with 3 bases between. The CDR3 covers 12 residues. Here the CDR3 reads CASSQVNNEQFF. CDR3 nucleotide sequence: TGCGCCAGCAGCCAAGTAAACAATGAGCAGTTCTTC.

This clone was seen just once. The V and J genes are TRBV20-1 and TRBJ2-7; D uncertain. The germline gives CDR1 DFQATT, CDR2 SNEGSKA (reference sequence). The V end lost 0 bases, the J end lost 1 base, and 1 base lay between the germline ends. This CDR3 spans 11 amino acids. The CDR3 region is CSARESYEQYF. CDR3 sequence (DNA): TGCAGTGCTAGAGAATCCTACGAGCAGTACTTC.

This chain uses TRBV7-3 with TRBJ1-6, with D perhaps TRBD1 (5 bases). CDR1 is SGHTA and CDR2 is FQGTGA in the germline V gene. Trimming removed 4 bases from V and 8 bases from J, with 15 bases in between. This CDR3 comprises 15 residues. CDR3 coding DNA: TGTGCCAGCAGCTCACAGGTGGCTGGGGATTCACCCCTCCACTTT. It specifies CASSSQVAGDSPLHF.

The DNA for the CDR3 is TGCGCCAGCAGCGGACAAGGGACTAGCGGGAGGGTTCGGCAGTTCTTC. Protein: CASSGQGTSGRVRQFF. The chain recombines TRBV4-1 with TRBJ2-1; 16 positions agree with TRBD2. V shed 5 bases and J 12 bases; nucleotides not matched to a gene: 10. This CDR3 comprises 16 residues. The germline CDR1 and CDR2 sequences are MGHRA and YSYEKL.

This sequence joins TRBV5-5 and TRBJ1-1; 8 nucleotides align to TRBD1. CDR3 length: 15 residues. V lost 3 bases to trimming and J lost 4 bases; unmatched junction nucleotides: 8. CDR1 is SGHKS, CDR2 YYEKEE, per germline (reference sequence). CDR3 nucleotide sequence: TGTGCCAGCAGCTCCGCAGGGGGCGTGGGCACTGAAGCTTTCTTT. Translation: CASSSAGGVGTEAFF. Full variable domain (rest looked up from reference TRBV5-5 and TRBJ1-1): DAGVTQSPTHLIKTRGQQVTLRCSPISGHKSVSWYQQVLGQGPQFIFQYYEKEERGRGNFPDRFSARQFPNYSSELNVNALLLGDSALYLCASSSAGGVGTEAFFGQGTRLTVV.

This chain connects TRBV7-2 to TRBJ1-6; no firm D call. V gave up 5 bases and J gave up 8 bases, with 10 bases separating them. This CDR3 has 13 residues. Germline V lookup: CDR1 SGHTA, CDR2 FQGNSA. CDR3 in amino acids: CASSAKRDSPLHF. CDR3 in DNA: TGTGCCAGCAGCGCAAAACGGGATTCACCCCTCCACTTT.

The CDR3 reads CASSVDPIGNQPQHF. For the CDR3, the DNA is TGTGCCAGCAGCGTAGACCCCATCGGCAATCAGCCCCAGCATTTT. V usage is TRBV9 and J usage is TRBJ1-5; no clear D gene. Deletions cut 0 bases from V and 2 bases from J, with 9 bases between. Germline CDR1 and CDR2: SGDLS and YYNGEE. The CDR3 totals 15 residues.

The chain has TRBV19 and TRBJ1-2; D is perhaps TRBD1 (5 bases). The CDR3 has 15 residues. The ends were cut back, 6 bases at V and 4 bases at J, with 18 bases in the middle. Germline CDR1 and CDR2: LNHDA and SQIVND (reference sequence). CDR3 sequence (DNA): TGTGCCAGTAGACATCCGGGACTGAGTATCTATGGCTACACCTTC. Its translation: CASRHPGLSIYGYTF.